A selection of T cell receptor beta chains follows, all from one sample in a study of regulatory dendritic cells for organ transplantation. Their target antigens are unknown. Clones were read by immunoSEQ multiplex PCR, and TCRdb kept only the in-frame ones, dropping some. The sample lists 11,000 or so clones; roughly 91% were seen once. Material: naive CD8+ T cells from blood cultured with dendritic cells. The receptors were gathered from a human donor in good health. Both conserved end residues are trimmed from each CDR3.

v_call cdr3_aa
TRBV6-5 ASSYFGGNWETQY
TRBV28 ASSLSPLDGYT
TRBV27 ASSFTGEGHTIY
TRBV2 ASIHPPGQGAIGGGYT
TRBV27 ASNNYNEQF
TRBV9 ASASSGNTIY
TRBV28 ASSLGTSPLH
TRBV9 ASSVGGGEQY
TRBV29-1 SVERRGQNGSQPQH
TRBV7-9 ASSPTSGVPYEQY